This paragraph covers one T cell receptor (beta chain) sequence. The antigen it recognizes is unknown. No base quality information exists; no much larger clone differs at one position. At one collaborating source in Seattle, patients were enrolled during active infection and were followed longitudinally through the course of disease. Collaborating institutions collected whole blood in K2EDTA tubes following their own protocols. For TCRbeta analysis, collaborators shipped samples in one of three forms: frozen whole blood, isolated PBMCs, or DNA extracted from either of those sample types. This record belongs to a study of blood T cell repertoires in COVID-19 (dated by TCRdb to 2018 to 2020). About the study as a whole: The collaborator samples originated in the United States, Italy and Spain and spanned the acute and convalescent phases of COVID-19. Samples came from the ongoing ImmuneRACE study (first 160 participants) plus 1,254 subjects from 6 global collaborators. Where HLA class I and class II types were available, the types were taken from metadata supplied by the sample provider, not from assay-based typing. The repertoires were released in a freely available public database meant as a resource for research on the immune response to SARS-CoV-2. The prospective study material was composed of cDNA or gDNA derived from T cells, B-cell-depleted T cells, or PBMCs. Nearly every sample came with metadata listing a de-identified subject ID, COVID-19 status, age in years and sex. Deeply sampled blood TCRbeta repertoires from subjects exposed to, actively infected with, or recovered from COVID-19 were included in the dataset.

What the authors observed across the whole study: Clinical and demographic metadata were provided uncurated, with the amount varying by source and participant.

TCRbeta CDR3 regions were amplified from genomic DNA using the immunoSEQ Assay, a bias-controlled multiplex PCR. The published analysis was carried out like this. The number of nucleated cells in each sample was estimated from the amplification of reference gene primers within the assay. To quantify the absolute abundance of each unique TCRbeta CDR3 rearrangement, sequence reads were collapsed and filtered. For each sample, productive Simpson clonality was calculated by taking the square root of Simpson's diversity index across productive rearrangements. TCRdb limited this immuneACCESS table to in-frame rearrangements with V and J called. A share of clones is missing; checked studies link under half to unresolved V genes, and the rest is unexplained. That table is the source of V, J and clone size, and D and trimming were worked out from the DNA. The sample has approximately 290,000 clones on record, about 89% of them singletons. The biggest ten clones account for 2% to 2.5% of the sample.

From the germline V gene, CDR1 is SGHAT and CDR2 is FQNNGV. Counted from cysteine to phenylalanine, this CDR3 has 15 amino acids. The kept DNA is CDR3 alone, 45 bases in frame from the first base. Trimming removed 2 bases from V and 2 bases from J, leaving 13 bases between the germline ends. The chain is made from TRBV11-2 and TRBJ2-7; the D gene is unclear. The sequenced material came from peripheral blood. This TCR came from a woman aged 30 to 39 with COVID-19, enrolled during active disease. CDR3 reads: CASSLFQVSTYEQYF. The DNA is TGTGCCAGCAGCTTATTCCAGGTATCGACCTACGAGCAGTACTTC.